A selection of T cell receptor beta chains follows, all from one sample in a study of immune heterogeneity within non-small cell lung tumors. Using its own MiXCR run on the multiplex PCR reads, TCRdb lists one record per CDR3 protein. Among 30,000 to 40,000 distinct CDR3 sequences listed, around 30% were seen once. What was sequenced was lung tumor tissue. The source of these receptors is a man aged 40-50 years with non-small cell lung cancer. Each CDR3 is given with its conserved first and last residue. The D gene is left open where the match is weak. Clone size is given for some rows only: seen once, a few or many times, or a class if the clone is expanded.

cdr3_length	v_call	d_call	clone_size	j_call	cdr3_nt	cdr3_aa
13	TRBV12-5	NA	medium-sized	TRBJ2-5	TGTGCTAGTGGAGGGGGGATGAAAGAGACCCAGTACTTC	CASGGGMKETQYF
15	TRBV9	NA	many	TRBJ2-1	TGTGCCAGCAGCGTAGGTCAGGTGAACTGGAATGAGCAGTTCTTC	CASSVGQVNWNEQFF
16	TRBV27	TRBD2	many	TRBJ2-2	TGTGCCAGCAGTAAATTAGCGGGAGAGGGCACCGGGGAGCTGTTTTTT	CASSKLAGEGTGELFF
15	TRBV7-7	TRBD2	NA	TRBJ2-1	TGTGCTAGCGGCCCTACTAGCGGGAACTACAACGAGCAGTTCTTC	CASGPTSGNYNEQFF
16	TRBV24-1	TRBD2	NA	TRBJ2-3	TGTGCCACCAGTGATCCTGGACTAGCGGGCACAGATACGCAGTATTTT	CATSDPGLAGTDTQYF
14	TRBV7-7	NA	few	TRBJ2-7	TGTGCTAGCAGCTTAGCGGCAGGGTCCTACGAGCAGTACTTC	CASSLAAGSYEQYF
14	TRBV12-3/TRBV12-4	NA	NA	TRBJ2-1	TGTGCCAGCAGTTCGATTTCGGGTAGGGATGAGCAGCTCTTC	CASSSISGRDEQLF
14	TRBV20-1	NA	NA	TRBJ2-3	TGCAGTGCTCGTAGCGCCCCTAGCACAGATACGCAGTATTTT	CSARSAPSTDTQYF
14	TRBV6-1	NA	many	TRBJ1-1	TGTGCCAGCACTTACGTGGGGGGTGGCTCTGAAGCTTTCTTT	CASTYVGGGSEAFF
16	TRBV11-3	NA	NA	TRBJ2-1	TGTGCCAGCAGCCTAACTGGCGGAGGCTCCTACAATGAGCAGTTCTTC	CASSLTGGGSYNEQFF
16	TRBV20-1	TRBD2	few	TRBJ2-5	TGCAGTGCTAGAGATTCGACTAGCGGGAGTGGGAAGACCCAGTACTTC	CSARDSTSGSGKTQYF
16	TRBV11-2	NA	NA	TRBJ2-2	TGTGCCAGCAGCTTAGTGGCTCGATCGGCCACCGGGGAGCTGTTTTTT	CASSLVARSATGELFF